This record covers a single T cell receptor beta chain. These data belong to a study of cytomegalovirus exposure and HLA in healthy donors. V gave up 8 bases and J gave up 9 bases; unmatched junction bases: 16. CDR3 length equals 15 residues. Germline loops: CDR1 SGHTA, CDR2 FQGNSA. Produced via immunoSEQ multiplex PCR; TCRdb's table is partial and in-frame only. This sample has 130,000 to 150,000 clones; 70% to 90% occur once, and the top ten carry approximately 8.5%. The sample was PBMCs. This receptor was taken from a woman aged 18-29 years in good health and CMV-seropositive. The chain uses TRBV7-2 and TRBJ2-1; the match to TRBD2 covers 7 bases. The CDR3 protein is CASGTKAGGGSEQFF. DNA for the CDR3: TGTGCCAGCGGAACCAAGGCCGGGGGAGGGAGTGAGCAGTTCTTC.